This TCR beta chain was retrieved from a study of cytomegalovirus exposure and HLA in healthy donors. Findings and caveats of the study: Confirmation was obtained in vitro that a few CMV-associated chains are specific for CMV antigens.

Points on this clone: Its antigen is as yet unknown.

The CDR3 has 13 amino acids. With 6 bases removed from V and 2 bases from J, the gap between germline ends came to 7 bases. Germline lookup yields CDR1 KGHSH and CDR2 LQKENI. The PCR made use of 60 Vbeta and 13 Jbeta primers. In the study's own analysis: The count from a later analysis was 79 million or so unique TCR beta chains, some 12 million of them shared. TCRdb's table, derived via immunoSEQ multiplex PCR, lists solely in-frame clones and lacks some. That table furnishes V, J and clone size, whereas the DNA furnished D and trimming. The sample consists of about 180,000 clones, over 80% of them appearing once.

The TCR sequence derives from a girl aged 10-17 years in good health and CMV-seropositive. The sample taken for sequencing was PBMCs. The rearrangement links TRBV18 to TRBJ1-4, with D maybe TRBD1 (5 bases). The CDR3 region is CASSGGTNEKLFF. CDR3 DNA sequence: TGTGCCAGCTCCGGGGGGACTAATGAAAAACTGTTTTTT.